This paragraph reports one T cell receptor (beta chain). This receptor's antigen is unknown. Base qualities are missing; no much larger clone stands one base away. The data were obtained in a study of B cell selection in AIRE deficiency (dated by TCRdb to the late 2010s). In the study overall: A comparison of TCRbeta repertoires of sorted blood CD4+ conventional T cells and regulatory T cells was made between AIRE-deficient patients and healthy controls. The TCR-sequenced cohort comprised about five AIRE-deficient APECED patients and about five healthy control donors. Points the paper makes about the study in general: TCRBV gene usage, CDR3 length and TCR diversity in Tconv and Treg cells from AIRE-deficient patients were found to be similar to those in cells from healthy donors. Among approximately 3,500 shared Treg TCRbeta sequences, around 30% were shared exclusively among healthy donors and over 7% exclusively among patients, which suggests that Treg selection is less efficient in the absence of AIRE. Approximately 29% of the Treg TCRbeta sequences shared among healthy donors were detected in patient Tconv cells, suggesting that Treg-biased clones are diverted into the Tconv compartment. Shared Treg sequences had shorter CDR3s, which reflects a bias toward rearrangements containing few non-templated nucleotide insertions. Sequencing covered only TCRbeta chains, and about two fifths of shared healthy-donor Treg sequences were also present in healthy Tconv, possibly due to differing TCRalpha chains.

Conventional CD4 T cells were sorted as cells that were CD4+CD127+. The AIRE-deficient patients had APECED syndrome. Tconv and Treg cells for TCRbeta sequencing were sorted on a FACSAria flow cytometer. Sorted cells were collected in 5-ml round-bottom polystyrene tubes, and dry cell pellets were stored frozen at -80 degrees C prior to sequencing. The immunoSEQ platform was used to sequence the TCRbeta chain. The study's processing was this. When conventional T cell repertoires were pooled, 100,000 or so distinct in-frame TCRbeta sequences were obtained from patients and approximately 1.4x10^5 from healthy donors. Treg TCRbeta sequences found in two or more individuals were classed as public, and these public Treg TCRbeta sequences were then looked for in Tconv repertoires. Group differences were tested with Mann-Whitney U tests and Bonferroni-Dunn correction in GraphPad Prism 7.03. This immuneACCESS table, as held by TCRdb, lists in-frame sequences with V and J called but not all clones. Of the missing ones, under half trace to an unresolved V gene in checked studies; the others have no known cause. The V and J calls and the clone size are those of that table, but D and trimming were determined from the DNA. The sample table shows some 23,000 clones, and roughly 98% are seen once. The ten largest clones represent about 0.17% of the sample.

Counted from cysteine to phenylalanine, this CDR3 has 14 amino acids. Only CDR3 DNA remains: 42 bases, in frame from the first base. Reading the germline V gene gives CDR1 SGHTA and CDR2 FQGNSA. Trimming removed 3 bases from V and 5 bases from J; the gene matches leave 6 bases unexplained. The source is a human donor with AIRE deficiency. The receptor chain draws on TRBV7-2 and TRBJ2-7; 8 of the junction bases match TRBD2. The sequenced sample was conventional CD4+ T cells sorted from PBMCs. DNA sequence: TGTGCCAGCAGCTTTTCCCTAGCGGGCAACGAGCAGTACTTC. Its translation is CASSFSLAGNEQYF.